The 11 T cell receptor beta chains listed next were all sequenced from one sample in a study of blood T cell repertoires in COVID-19. Assay: immunoSEQ multiplex PCR; the TCRdb copy retains only in-frame clones and omits some. Of a few hundred thousand clones in the sample, about 87% are singletons; the top ten hold roughly a tenth. Sequenced: peripheral blood. The origin of the receptors is a woman aged 65 to 85 with COVID-19, enrolled during active disease.

This clone was seen just once. The chain combines TRBV7-6 with TRBJ2-7; tentative D call: TRBD2 (5 bases). Trimming stripped 5 bases from V and 0 bases from J, with 14 bases between. Germline V lookup: CDR1 SGHVS, CDR2 FNYEAQ. This CDR3 region has 15 residues. CDR3 residues: CASSDPRRSSYEQYF. The CDR3 nucleotides read TGTGCCAGCAGCGACCCTAGGAGGAGCTCCTACGAGCAGTACTTC.

The rearrangement links TRBV28 to TRBJ2-5; D is ambiguous. Germline V CDR1 and CDR2: MDHEN, SYDVKM. Between the trimmed V and J ends, which lost 2 bases and 2 bases, there was a span of 15 bases. The CDR3 has 16 amino acids. CDR3 bases: TGTGCCAGCAGTTTAATATTAGGAGCGTTTCAAGAGACCCAGTACTTC. It translates to CASSLILGAFQETQYF.

The J gene is TRBJ1-2, the V gene TRBV7-9; D ambiguous. CDR1 SEHNR and CDR2 FQNEAQ come from the germline V gene (reference sequence). The V and J ends lost 6 bases and 8 bases respectively, with 16 bases between them. CDR3 length equals 13 residues. The CDR3 protein is CASRYDKRGGYTF. CDR3 nucleotides: TGTGCCAGCAGATATGATAAAAGAGGAGGCTACACCTTC. The full variable domain, in which reference TRBV7-9 and TRBJ1-2 provide the parts outside the CDR3, is DTGVSQNPRHKITKRGQNVTFRCDPISEHNRLYWYRQTLGQGPEFLTYFQNEAQLEKSRLLSDRFSAERPKGSFSTLEIQRTEQGDSAMYLCASRYDKRGGYTFGSGTRLTVV.

This clone was picked up a small number of times. The V gene is TRBV11-3, the J gene TRBJ2-5, with a tentative D call TRBD1 (6 bases). The CDR3 runs to 14 residues. Germline V gene data show CDR1 as SGHNT and CDR2 as YENEEA. Trimming removed 5 bases at V and 5 bases at J, with 15 bases between. This CDR3 reads CASSRLGGLETQYF. CDR3 in DNA: TGTGCCAGCAGCCGCTTAGGGGGTCTGGAGACCCAGTACTTC. Full variable domain (remainder filled in from reference TRBV11-3 and TRBJ2-5): EAGVVQSPRYKIIEKKQPVAFWCNPISGHNTLYWYLQNLGQGPELLIRYENEEAVDDSQLPKDRFSAERLKGVDSTLKIQPAELGDSAVYLCASSRLGGLETQYFGPGTRLLVL.

As concerns this clone: The junction departs from the called germline gene at one end, perhaps through a read error. The chain couples TRBV7-7 to TRBJ1-3, with a tentative D call TRBD1 (6 bases). The CDR3 loop spans 14 amino acids. Germline V CDR1 and CDR2: SSHAT, FNYEAQ (reference sequence). CDR3 in amino acids: CASSATGSGNTIYF. The CDR3 nucleotides read TGTGCTAGCAGCGCAACAGGGTCTGGAAACACCATATATTTT.

The chain employs TRBV7-9 and TRBJ2-1, with D maybe TRBD1 (5 bases). There are 13 residues in the CDR3. Trimming pared 1 base from V and 9 bases from J, leaving 10 bases between. Germline CDR1 and CDR2: SEHNR and FQNEAQ (reference sequence). Here the CDR3 DNA reads TGTGCCAGCAGCTTAGGCAGGGATGGTGAGCAGTTCTTC. Amino acids: CASSLGRDGEQFF.

This rearrangement joins TRBV10-3 to TRBJ1-3, with TRBD1 matching 12 bases. Germline assignment: CDR1 ENHRY and CDR2 SYGVKD. J gave up 4 bases and V 4 bases, and 2 bases lay outside the gene matches. The CDR3 is 15 residues long. The CDR3 DNA follows: TGTGCCATCAGTGTCGGGACAGGGGGCGGAAACACCATATATTTT. Translated, it gives CAISVGTGGGNTIYF.

This sequence joins TRBV2 and TRBJ1-5; TRBD1 matches at 8 bases. In germline, CDR1 is SNHLY, CDR2 FYNNEI. The CDR3 totals 15 residues. Trimming removed 4 bases from V and 6 bases from J; junction bases left unmatched: 8. CDR3 DNA sequence: TGTGCCAGCAGTGGGGGCAGGGGGCGCGCTCAGCCCCAGCATTTT. Translation gives CASSGGRGRAQPQHF.

On this clone itself: The identical CDR3 is also encoded by other nucleotide sequences in the sample. This CDR3 reads CASSPGQGPYEQYF. As DNA, the CDR3 is TGCGCCAGCAGCCCGGGACAGGGCCCCTACGAGCAGTACTTC. The chain has TRBV5-1 and TRBJ2-7; the match to TRBD1 covers 9 bases. Germline V gives CDR1 SGHRS, CDR2 YFSETQ. The trim removed 4 bases at V and 2 bases at J, leaving 4 bases unmatched. This CDR3 comprises 14 residues.

V gene TRBV18 combines with J gene TRBJ2-7, with 8 bases fitting TRBD2. The length of the CDR3 is 15 residues. The V gene end was trimmed by 0 bases and the J gene end by 0 bases; junction bases not matched to a gene: 1. Germline V gives CDR1 KGHSH, CDR2 LQKENI. The CDR3 DNA follows: TGTGCCAGCTCACCACCAGCGGGAGTCTCCTACGAGCAGTACTTC. Protein: CASSPPAGVSYEQYF.

The chain joins TRBV6-1 to TRBJ2-5; TRBD1 matches at 7 bases. Germline trimming cut 4 bases from V and 5 bases from J; bases unmatched to any gene: 7. Germline CDR1 MNHNS, CDR2 SASEGT. This CDR3 region has 14 residues. The CDR3 DNA is TGTGCCAGCAGTGGAGGGGGCGAGGGGGAGACCCAGTACTTC. The encoded protein is CASSGGGEGETQYF.